This T cell receptor beta chain was sequenced for a study of cytomegalovirus exposure and HLA in healthy donors. Trimming removed 7 bases from V and 6 bases from J, with 16 bases in between. The CDR3 runs 13 residues. Germline assignment: CDR1 WNHNN and CDR2 SYGVQD (reference sequence). The PCR was carried out with 60 Vbeta primers and 13 Jbeta primers. The method was immunoSEQ multiplex PCR; TCRdb's version includes in-frame clones alone and lacks a portion of them. The sample lists 150,000 to 200,000 clones, approximately 78% occurring once. The source of this sequence is a human donor in good health. Sequenced sample: PBMCs. The chain employs TRBV10-1 and TRBJ2-7; weak D call: TRBD1 (7 bases). The CDR3 DNA sequence: TGCGCCAGCAAGTCAAGACAGGGAGGCGAGCAGTACTTC. Translating gives CASKSRQGGEQYF.